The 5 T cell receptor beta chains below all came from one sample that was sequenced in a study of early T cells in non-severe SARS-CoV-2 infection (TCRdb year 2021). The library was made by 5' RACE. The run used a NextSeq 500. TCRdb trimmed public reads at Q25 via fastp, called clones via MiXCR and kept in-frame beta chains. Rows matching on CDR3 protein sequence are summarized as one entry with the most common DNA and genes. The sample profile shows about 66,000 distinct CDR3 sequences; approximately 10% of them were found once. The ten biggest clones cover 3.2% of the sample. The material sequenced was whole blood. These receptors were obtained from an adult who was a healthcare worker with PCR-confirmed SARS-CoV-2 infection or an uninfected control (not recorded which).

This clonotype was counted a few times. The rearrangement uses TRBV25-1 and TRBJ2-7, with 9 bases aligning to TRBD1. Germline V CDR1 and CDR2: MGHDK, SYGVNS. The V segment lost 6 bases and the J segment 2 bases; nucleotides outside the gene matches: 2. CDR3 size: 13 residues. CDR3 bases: TGTGCCAGCAGCGGGACAGGGACCTACGAGCAGTACTTC. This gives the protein CASSGTGTYEQYF.

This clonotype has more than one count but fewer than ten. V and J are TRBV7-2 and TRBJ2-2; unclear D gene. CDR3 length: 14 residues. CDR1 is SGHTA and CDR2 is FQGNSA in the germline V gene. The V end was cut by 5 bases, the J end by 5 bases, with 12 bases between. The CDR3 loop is CASSLSGWTGELFF. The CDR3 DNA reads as TGTGCCAGCAGCCTATCCGGGTGGACCGGGGAGCTGTTTTTT.

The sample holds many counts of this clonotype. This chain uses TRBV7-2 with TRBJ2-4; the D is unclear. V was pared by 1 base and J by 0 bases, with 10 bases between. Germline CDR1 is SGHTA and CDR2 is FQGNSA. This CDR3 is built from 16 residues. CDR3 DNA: TGTGCCAGCAGCTTAGAAGTAGCAGTAGCCAAAAACATTCAGTACTTC. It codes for CASSLEVAVAKNIQYF.

The CDR3 region is CSVQVNEQFF. CDR3 sequence (DNA): TGCAGCGTACAGGTTAATGAGCAGTTCTTC. J is TRBJ2-1 and V is TRBV29-1; D perhaps matches TRBD1 (5 bases). CDR1 and CDR2 from the germline V gene are SQVTM and ANQGSEA. Between the trimmed V and J ends, which lost 6 bases and 7 bases, there was a span of 7 bases. The CDR3 is 10 amino acids.

CDR3 in DNA: TGTGCCAGCTCACCAGGGGGGAACACTGAAGCTTTCTTT. As protein: CASSPGGNTEAFF. The chain links TRBV18 to TRBJ1-1; TRBD1 is a possible D gene (5 bases). Germline assignment: CDR1 KGHSH and CDR2 LQKENI. CDR3 size: 13 residues. The germline V and J ends were trimmed by 2 bases and 1 base, with 5 bases remaining between them.